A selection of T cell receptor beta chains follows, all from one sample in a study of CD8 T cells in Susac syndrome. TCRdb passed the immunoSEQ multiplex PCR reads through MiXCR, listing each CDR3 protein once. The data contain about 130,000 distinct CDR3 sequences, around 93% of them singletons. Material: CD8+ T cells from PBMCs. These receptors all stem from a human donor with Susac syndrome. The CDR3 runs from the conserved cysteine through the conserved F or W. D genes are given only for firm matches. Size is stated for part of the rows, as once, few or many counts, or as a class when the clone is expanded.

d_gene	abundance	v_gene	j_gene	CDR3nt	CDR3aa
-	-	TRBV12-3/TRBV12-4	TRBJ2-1	TGTGCCAGCAGTTTGCAGGACAACTCCTACAATGAGCAGTTCTTC	CASSLQDNSYNEQFF
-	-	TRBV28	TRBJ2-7	TGTGCCAGCAGTCCGGGAAGGCTAACGGAAAACTACGAGCAGTACTTC	CASSPGRLTENYEQYF
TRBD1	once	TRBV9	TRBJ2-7	TGTGCCAGCAGCGGGGACAGCGAGGTGGGCGAGCAGTACTTC	CASSGDSEVGEQYF
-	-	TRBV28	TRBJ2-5	TGTGCCAGCAGTTTACTAGAGACCCAGTACTTC	CASSLLETQYF
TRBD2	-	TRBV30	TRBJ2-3	TGTGCCTGGAGGCATCGGTGGACTAGCGGCAACACAGATACGCAGTATTTT	CAWRHRWTSGNTDTQYF
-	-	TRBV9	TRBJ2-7	TGTGCCAGCAGCCCCAGACAGTCGTACGAGCAGTACTTC	CASSPRQSYEQYF
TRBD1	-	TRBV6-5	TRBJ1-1	TGTGCCAGCAGTTACGGAGGACAGGGTGGCACTGAAGCTTTCTTT	CASSYGGQGGTEAFF
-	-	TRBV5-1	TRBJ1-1	TGCGCCAGCAGCCCCGAGGGGGGAAGCACTGAAGCTTTCTTT	CASSPEGGSTEAFF
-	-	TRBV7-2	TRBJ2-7	TGTGCCAGGGTCCCCCTAGGGGAGGCCTACGAGCAGTACTTC	CARVPLGEAYEQYF
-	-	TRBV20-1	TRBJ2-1	TGCAGTGCTAGAGGGGAGACTGAGCAGTTCTTC	CSARGETEQFF
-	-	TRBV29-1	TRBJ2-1	TGCAGCGTTGGTGAGGGACCCAATGAGCAGTTCTTC	CSVGEGPNEQFF
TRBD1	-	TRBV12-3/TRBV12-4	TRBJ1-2	TGTGCCAGCAGACTTCGGACAGGGGTGAACTATGGCTACACCTTC	CASRLRTGVNYGYTF
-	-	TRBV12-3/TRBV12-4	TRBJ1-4	TGTGCCAGCAGTTTAGCGAGAGGAGAAAAACTGTTTTTT	CASSLARGEKLFF
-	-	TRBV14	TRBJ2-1	TGTGCCAGCAGCCAAGATCAATATCCGGTCAATGAGCAGTTCTTC	CASSQDQYPVNEQFF
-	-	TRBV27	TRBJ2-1	TGTGCCAGCAGTTTTCCAGGACAGTACAATGAGCAGTTCTTC	CASSFPGQYNEQFF
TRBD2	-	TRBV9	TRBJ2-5	TGTGCCAGCAGCGCCTCGGGACTAGCGGGAGTAGAGACCCAGTACTTC	CASSASGLAGVETQYF
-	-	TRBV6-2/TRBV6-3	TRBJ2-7	TGTGCCAGCCCCCCCGGGAGTATCTACGAGCAGTACTTC	CASPPGSIYEQYF
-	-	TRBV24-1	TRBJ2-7	TGTGCCACCAGTGATTTGCATTCAGCGGAGCAGTACTTC	CATSDLHSAEQYF
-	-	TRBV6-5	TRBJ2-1	TGTGCCAGCAGTTATGGGGTGACGGTCCCCCTCTATGGGGAGCAGTTCTTC	CASSYGVTVPLYGEQFF
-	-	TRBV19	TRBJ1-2	TGTGCCAGTACCTTATCCACGGGACTGGCAGACTATGGCTACACCTTC	CASTLSTGLADYGYTF
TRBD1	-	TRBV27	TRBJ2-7	TGTGCCAGCAGTATAGGACAGGGGGCTAACTACGAGCAGTACTTC	CASSIGQGANYEQYF
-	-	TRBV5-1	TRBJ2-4	TGCGCCAGCAGCTTGGTGGGGGGCGAAAACATTCAGTACTTC	CASSLVGGENIQYF
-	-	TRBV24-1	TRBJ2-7	TGTGCCACCAGTGGGGCAGATCCCTACGAGCAGTACTTC	CATSGADPYEQYF
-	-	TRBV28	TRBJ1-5	TGTGCCAGCAGTCCACAGGGTATTCAGCCCCAGCATTTT	CASSPQGIQPQHF
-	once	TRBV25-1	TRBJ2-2	TGTGCCAGCAGAGAGGGGGGGCCGGTCACCGGGGAGCTGTTTTTT	CASREGGPVTGELFF
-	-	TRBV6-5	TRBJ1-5	TGTGCCAGCAAAGCCCAAGAGGGGAGCAATCAGCCCCAGCATTTT	CASKAQEGSNQPQHF
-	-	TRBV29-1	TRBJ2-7	TGCAGCGTTCGAACAGGGGGGGCCTACGAGCAGTACTTC	CSVRTGGAYEQYF
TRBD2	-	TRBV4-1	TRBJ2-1	TGCGCCAGCAACCCGGGGGGGGCTAGCGGAAACAATGAGCAGTTCTTC	CASNPGGASGNNEQFF
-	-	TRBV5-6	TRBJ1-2	TGTGCCAGCAGCCCGACATCTAACTATGGCTACACCTTC	CASSPTSNYGYTF
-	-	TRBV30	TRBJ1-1	TGTGCCTGGAGCCCTATTACAGATGAAGCTTTCTTT	CAWSPITDEAFF
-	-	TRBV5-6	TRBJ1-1	TGTGCCAGCAGCTTCGGCAGCCGGGGAGCTTTCTTT	CASSFGSRGAFF
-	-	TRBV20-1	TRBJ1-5	TGCAGTGCTAGAGATCCCCCTAAGCCCCAGCATTTT	CSARDPPKPQHF
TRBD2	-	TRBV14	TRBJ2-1	TGTGCCAGCAGCCTGACCGGGACTAGCGGGACCAATGAGCAGTTCTTC	CASSLTGTSGTNEQFF
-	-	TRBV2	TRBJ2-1	TGTGCCAGCAGTGAACATATCTACAATGAGCAGTTCTTC	CASSEHIYNEQFF
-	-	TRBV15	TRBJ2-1	TGTGCCACCCACTTGGTCAGCGGGCATTACAATGAGCAGTTCTTC	CATHLVSGHYNEQFF
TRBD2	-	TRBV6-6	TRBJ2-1	TGTGCCAGCAGCCCGACTAGCGAGCAGTTCTTC	CASSPTSEQFF